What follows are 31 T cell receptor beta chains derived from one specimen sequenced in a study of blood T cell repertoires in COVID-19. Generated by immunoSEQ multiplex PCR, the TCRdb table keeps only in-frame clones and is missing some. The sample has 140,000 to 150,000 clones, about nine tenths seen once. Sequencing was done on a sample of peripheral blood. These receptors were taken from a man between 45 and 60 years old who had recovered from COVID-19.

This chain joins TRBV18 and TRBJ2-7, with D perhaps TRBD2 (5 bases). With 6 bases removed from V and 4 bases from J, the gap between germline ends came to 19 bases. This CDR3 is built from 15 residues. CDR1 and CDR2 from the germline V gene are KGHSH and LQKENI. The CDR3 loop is CASSRERSGLYEQYF. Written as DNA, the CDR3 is TGTGCCAGCTCGCGAGAACGGAGCGGCTTGTACGAGCAGTACTTC.

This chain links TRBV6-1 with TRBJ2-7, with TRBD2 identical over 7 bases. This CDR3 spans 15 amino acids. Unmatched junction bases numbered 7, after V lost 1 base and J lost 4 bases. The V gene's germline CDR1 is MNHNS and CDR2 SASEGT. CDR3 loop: CASSEVGDYQYEQYF. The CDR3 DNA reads TGTGCCAGCAGTGAAGTTGGGGACTACCAATACGAGCAGTACTTC.

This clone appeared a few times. CDR3 region: CASSLVLAGSEQYF. For the CDR3, the DNA is TGTGCCAGCAGCTTAGTCCTAGCGGGGAGCGAGCAGTACTTC. The chain recombines TRBV7-9 with TRBJ2-7; 9 nucleotides line up with TRBD2. This CDR3 region has 14 residues. Trimming took 1 base from V and 6 from J; bases not matched to a gene: 4. Germline assignment: CDR1 SEHNR and CDR2 FQNEAQ (reference sequence).

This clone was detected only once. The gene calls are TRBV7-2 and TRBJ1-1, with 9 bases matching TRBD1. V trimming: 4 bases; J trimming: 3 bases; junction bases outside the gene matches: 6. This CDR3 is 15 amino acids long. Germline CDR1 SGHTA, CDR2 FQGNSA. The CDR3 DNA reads TGTGCCAGCAGCTCCGGGACAGGGAGGTACACTGAAGCTTTCTTT. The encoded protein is CASSSGTGRYTEAFF.

The CDR3 nucleotides read TGTGCCAGCAGGGGGCTCCTGGGACAGGGGCTCCCTGTCTCCTACGAGCAGTACTTC. Translation gives CASRGLLGQGLPVSYEQYF. The rearrangement joins TRBV27 to TRBJ2-7; 10 bases agree with TRBD1. After removal of 6 bases from V and 0 bases from J, the junction contained 17 bases not matched to a gene. Germline CDR1 and CDR2: MNHEY and SMNVEV (reference sequence). This CDR3 has 19 residues.

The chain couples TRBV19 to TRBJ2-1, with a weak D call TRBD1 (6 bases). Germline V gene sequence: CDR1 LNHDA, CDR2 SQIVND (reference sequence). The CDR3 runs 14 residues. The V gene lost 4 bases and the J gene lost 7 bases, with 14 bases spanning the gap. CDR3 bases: TGTGCCAGTAGTACGCGACAGGTGGGGAATGAGCAGTTCTTC. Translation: CASSTRQVGNEQFF.

This CDR3 reads CASSPTAWGELFF. DNA of the CDR3: TGTGCCAGCAGCCCGACAGCCTGGGGGGAGCTGTTTTTT. The chain links TRBV3-1 (or the pseudogene TRBV3-2) to TRBJ2-2; D might be TRBD1 (5 bases). Germline loops: CDR1 LGHDT, CDR2 YNNKEL (reference sequence). The CDR3 consists of 13 residues. V gave up 4 bases and J gave up 8 bases, with 11 bases separating them.

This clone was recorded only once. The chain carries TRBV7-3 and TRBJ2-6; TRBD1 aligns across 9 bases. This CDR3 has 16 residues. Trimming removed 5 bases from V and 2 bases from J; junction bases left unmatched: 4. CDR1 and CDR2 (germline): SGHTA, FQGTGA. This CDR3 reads CASSVQGAAGANVLTF. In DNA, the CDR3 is TGTGCCAGCAGCGTACAGGGGGCGGCTGGGGCCAACGTCCTGACTTTC.

CDR3 bases: TGTGCCAGCAGCCCACAGGGGGCTTTTAATGAAAAACTGTTTTTT. It codes for CASSPQGAFNEKLFF. The chain is built from TRBV7-9 and TRBJ1-4; 9 positions match TRBD1. V lost 5 bases and J lost 4; bases outside the gene matches: 5. CDR1 is SEHNR and CDR2 is FQNEAQ in the germline V gene (reference sequence). The CDR3 totals 15 residues.

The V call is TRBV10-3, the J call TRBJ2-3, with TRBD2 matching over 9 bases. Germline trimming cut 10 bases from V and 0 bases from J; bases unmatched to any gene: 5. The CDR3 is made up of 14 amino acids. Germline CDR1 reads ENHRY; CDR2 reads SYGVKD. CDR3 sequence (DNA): TGTGCCAGCCAGGCGGGGGGGAGCACAGATACGCAGTATTTT. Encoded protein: CASQAGGSTDTQYF.

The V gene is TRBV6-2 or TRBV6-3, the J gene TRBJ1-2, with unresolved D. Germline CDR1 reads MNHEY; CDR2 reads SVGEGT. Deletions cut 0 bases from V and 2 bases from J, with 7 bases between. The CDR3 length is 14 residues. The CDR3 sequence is CASSYSGENYGYTF. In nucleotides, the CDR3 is TGTGCCAGCAGTTACTCGGGCGAGAACTATGGCTACACCTTC.

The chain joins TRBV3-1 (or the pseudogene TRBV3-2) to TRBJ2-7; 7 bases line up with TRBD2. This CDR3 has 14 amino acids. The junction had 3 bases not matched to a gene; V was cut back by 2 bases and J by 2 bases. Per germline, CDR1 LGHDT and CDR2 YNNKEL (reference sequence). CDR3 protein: CASSQWEGTYEQYF. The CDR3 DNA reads TGTGCCAGCAGCCAATGGGAGGGAACCTACGAGCAGTACTTC.

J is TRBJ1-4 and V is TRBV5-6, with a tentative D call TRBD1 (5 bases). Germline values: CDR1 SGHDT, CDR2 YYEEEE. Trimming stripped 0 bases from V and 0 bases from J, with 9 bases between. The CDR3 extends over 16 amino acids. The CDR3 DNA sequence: TGTGCCAGCAGCTTGGGGGGGACTCCAACTAATGAAAAACTGTTTTTT. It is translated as CASSLGGTPTNEKLFF.

The CDR3 is CASSIYRRDSPLHF. The CDR3 DNA reads as TGTGCCAGCAGCATCTACAGGAGGGACTCACCCCTCCACTTT. The J gene is TRBJ1-6, the V gene TRBV5-4; a possible D gene is TRBD1 (5 bases). This CDR3 is built from 14 residues. Between the trimmed V and J ends, which lost 4 bases and 10 bases, there was a span of 15 bases. Germline V lookup: CDR1 SGHNT, CDR2 YYREEE (reference sequence).

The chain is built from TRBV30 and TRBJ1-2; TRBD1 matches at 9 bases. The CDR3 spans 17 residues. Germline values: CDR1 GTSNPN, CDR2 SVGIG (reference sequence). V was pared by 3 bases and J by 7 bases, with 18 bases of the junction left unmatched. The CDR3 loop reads CAWSRTRDRDFGGGYTF. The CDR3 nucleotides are TGTGCCTGGAGCAGAACCCGGGACAGGGACTTTGGTGGTGGCTACACCTTC.

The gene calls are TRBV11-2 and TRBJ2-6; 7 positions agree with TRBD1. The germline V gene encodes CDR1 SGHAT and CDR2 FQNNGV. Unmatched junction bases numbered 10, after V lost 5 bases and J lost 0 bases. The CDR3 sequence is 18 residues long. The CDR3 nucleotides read TGTGCCAGCAGCCACAGGGGAAGGGGGAGCTCTGGGGCCAACGTCCTGACTTTC. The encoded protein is CASSHRGRGSSGANVLTF.

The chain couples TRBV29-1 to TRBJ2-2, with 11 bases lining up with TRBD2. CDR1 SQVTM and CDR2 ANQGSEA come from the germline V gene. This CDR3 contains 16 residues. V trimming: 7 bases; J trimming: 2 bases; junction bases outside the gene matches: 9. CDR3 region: CSARASGGPNTGELFF. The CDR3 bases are TGCAGCGCCAGGGCTAGCGGGGGGCCAAACACCGGGGAGCTGTTTTTT.

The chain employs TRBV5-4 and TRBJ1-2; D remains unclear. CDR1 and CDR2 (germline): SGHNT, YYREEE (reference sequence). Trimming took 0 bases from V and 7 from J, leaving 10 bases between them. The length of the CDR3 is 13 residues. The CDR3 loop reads CASSLVSESGYTF. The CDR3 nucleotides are TGTGCCAGCAGCTTGGTCAGCGAGTCTGGCTACACCTTC.

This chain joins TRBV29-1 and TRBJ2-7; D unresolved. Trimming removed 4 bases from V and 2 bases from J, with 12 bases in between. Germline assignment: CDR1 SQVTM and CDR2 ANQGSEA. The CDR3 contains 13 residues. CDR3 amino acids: CSVGGGKTYEQYF. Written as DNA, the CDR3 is TGCAGCGTTGGTGGCGGCAAGACCTACGAGCAGTACTTC.

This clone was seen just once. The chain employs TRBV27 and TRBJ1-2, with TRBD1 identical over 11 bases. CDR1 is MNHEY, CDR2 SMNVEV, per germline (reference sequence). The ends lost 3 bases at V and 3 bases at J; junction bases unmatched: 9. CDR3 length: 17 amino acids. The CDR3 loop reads CASSFLTPGQGDYGYTF. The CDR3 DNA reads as TGTGCCAGCAGTTTCCTTACACCGGGACAGGGGGACTATGGCTACACCTTC.

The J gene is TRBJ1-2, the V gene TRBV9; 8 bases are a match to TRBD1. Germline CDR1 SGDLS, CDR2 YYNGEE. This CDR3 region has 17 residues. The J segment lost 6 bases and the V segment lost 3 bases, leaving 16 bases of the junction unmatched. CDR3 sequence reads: CASSASPTPDRANGYTF. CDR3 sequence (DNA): TGTGCCAGCAGCGCTTCCCCCACCCCGGACAGGGCGAATGGCTACACCTTC.

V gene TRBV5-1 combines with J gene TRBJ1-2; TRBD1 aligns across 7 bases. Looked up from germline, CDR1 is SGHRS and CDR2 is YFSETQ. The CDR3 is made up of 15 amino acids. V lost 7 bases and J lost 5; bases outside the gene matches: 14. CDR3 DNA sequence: TGCGCCAGCGGTTCCTTTGAGGGGGCAAATTATGGCTACACCTTC. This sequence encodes CASGSFEGANYGYTF.

The CDR3 bases are TGTGCCAGCAGCCCGCCAAGGGGAAATACTGAAGCTTTCTTT. This encodes CASSPPRGNTEAFF. The chain has TRBV7-2 and TRBJ1-1; D is possibly TRBD1 (5 bases). Trimming removed 5 bases from V and 5 bases from J, with 15 bases in between. Germline CDR1 reads SGHTA; CDR2 reads FQGNSA. The CDR3 is made up of 14 amino acids.

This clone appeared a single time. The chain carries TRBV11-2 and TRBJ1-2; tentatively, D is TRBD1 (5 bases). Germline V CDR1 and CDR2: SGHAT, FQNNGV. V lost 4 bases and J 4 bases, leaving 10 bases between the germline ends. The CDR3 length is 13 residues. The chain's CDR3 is CASSSDNLYGYTF. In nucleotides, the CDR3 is TGTGCCAGCAGCTCGGACAATCTCTATGGCTACACCTTC.

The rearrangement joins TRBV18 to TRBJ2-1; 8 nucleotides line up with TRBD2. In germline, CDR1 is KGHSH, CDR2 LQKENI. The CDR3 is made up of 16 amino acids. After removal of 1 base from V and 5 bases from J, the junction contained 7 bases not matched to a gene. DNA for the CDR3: TGTGCCAGCTCACCACAAACGCGGGGGGTACACAATGAGCAGTTCTTC. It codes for CASSPQTRGVHNEQFF. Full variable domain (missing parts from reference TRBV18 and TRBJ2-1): NAGVMQNPRHLVRRRGQEARLRCSPMKGHSHVYWYRQLPEEGLKFMVYLQKENIIDESGMPKERFSAEFPKEGPSILRIQQVVRGDSAAYFCASSPQTRGVHNEQFFGPGTRLTVL.

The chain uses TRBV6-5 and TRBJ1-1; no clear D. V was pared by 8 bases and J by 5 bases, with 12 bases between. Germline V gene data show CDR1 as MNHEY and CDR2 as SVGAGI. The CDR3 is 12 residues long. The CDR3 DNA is TGTGCCAGCTGGTCGGGAGGGACTGAAGCTTTCTTT. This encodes CASWSGGTEAFF.

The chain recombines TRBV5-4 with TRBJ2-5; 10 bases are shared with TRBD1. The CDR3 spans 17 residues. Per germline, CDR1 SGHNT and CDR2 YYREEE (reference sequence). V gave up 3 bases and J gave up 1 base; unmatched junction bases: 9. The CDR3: CASSSRIGTGAQETQYF. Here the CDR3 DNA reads TGTGCCAGCAGCTCCCGGATCGGGACAGGGGCCCAAGAGACCCAGTACTTC.

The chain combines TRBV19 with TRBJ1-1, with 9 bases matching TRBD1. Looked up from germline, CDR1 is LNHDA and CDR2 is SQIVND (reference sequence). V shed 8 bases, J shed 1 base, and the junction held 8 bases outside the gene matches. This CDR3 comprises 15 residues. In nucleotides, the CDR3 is TGTGCCAGTCAGGACAGGGGAGGTGGGAACACTGAAGCTTTCTTT. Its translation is CASQDRGGGNTEAFF.

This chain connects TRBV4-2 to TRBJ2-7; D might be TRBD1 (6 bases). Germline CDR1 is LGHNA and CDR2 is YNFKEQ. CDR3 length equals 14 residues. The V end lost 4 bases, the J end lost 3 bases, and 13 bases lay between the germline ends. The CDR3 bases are TGTGCCAGCAGCCTCCCGGGACAACACTACGAGCAGTACTTC. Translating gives CASSLPGQHYEQYF.

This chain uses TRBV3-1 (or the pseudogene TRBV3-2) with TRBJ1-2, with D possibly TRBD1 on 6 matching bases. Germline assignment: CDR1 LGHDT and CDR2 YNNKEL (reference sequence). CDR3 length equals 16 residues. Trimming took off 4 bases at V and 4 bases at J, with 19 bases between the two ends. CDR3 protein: CASSLRGGALPYGYTF. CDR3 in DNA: TGTGCCAGCAGCCTCCGAGGGGGGGCCCTACCCTATGGCTACACCTTC.

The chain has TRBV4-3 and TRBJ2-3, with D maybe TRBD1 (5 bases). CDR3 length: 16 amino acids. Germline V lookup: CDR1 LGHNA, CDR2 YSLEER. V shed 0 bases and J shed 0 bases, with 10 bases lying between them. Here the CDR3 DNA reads TGCGCCAGCAGCCAAGAGGGGCCTTCTAGCACAGATACGCAGTATTTT. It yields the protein CASSQEGPSSTDTQYF.